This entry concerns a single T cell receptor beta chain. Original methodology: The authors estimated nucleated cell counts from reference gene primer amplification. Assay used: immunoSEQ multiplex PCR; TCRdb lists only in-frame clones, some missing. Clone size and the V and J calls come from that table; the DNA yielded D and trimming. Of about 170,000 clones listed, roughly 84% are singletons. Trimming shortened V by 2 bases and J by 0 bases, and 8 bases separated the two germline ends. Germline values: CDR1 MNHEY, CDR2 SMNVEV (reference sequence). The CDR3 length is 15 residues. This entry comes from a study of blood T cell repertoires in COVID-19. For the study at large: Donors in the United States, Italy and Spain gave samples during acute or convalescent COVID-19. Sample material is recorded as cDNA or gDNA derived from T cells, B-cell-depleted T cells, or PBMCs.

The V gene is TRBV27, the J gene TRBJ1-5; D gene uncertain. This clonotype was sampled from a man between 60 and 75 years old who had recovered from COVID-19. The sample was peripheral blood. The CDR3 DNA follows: TGTGCCAGCAGTTTAGAGGGCGGTAGCAATCAGCCCCAGCATTTT. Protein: CASSLEGGSNQPQHF.